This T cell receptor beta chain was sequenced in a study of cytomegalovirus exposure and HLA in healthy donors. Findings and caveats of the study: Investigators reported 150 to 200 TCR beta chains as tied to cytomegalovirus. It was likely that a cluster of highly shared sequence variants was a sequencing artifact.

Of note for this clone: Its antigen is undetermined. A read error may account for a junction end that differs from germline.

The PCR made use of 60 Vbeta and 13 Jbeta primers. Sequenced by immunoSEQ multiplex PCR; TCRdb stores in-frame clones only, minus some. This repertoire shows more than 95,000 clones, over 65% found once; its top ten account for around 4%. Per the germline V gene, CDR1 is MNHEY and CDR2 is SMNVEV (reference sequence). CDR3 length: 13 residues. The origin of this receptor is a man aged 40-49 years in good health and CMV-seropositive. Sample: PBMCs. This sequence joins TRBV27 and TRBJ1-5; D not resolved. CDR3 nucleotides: TGTGCCAGCAGTCCAATGAGAAATCGGCCCCAGCATTTT. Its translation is CASSPMRNRPQHF.